The clone carrying this T cell receptor beta chain was observed a few times. As yet, its antigen is unknown. The data were taken from a study of beta chain features in type 1 diabetes. Germline CDR1 is SEHNR and CDR2 is FQNEAQ (reference sequence). Trimming at V came to 4 bases and at J to 4 bases, leaving 3 bases not matched to a gene. The CDR3 sequence is 15 residues long. Overall study results and limits: Any HLA type influence on TCRB rearrangement was left unresolved here.

The sequenced template was cDNA made from the entire isolated RNA. The assay was immunoSEQ multiplex PCR, and TCRdb's table has in-frame clones only and misses some. Of roughly 150,000 clones listed, around 8% were seen once; the top ten hold approximately 0.69%. Sample: central memory CD4+ T cells from blood. This TCR derives from a man between 18 and 29 years old in good health. The chain combines TRBV7-9 with TRBJ2-2; 10 bases are a match to TRBD2. The CDR3 reads CASSSGLASTGELFF. The CDR3 DNA sequence: TGTGCCAGCAGCTCGGGACTAGCGAGCACCGGGGAGCTGTTTTTT.